These 11 T cell receptor beta chains were sequenced from one sample in a study of Ad26.COV2.S vaccination and SARS-CoV-2 variants. Assay used: immunoSEQ multiplex PCR; TCRdb lists only in-frame clones, some missing. The sample records some 340,000 clones, around 84% being singletons. As to treatment: 19 received Ad26.COV2.S at low or high dose, single or two shots; roughly 5 received placebo; per-sample allocation not given. The samples date from day 63 after the first vaccine or placebo injection. This specimen was peripheral blood, taken in a trial of Ad26.COV2.S vaccine versus placebo. The source of these receptors is a person between 18 and 65 years old who received the Ad26.COV2.S COVID-19 vaccine or a placebo.

The V gene is TRBV5-4, the J gene TRBJ2-5, with D perhaps matching TRBD2 (5 bases). The CDR3 runs to 15 residues. Trimming removed 2 bases at V and 2 bases at J, with 13 bases between. Germline-derived CDR1 and CDR2 are SGHNT and YYREEE (reference sequence). The CDR3: CASSFEGMVQETQYF. CDR3 coding DNA: TGTGCCAGCAGCTTTGAGGGTATGGTGCAAGAGACCCAGTACTTC.

The rearrangement uses TRBV7-3 and TRBJ2-4, with D possibly TRBD1 on 6 matching bases. Germline V gives CDR1 SGHTA, CDR2 FQGTGA. V was shortened by 0 bases and J by 7 bases, with 10 bases between the two germline ends. The CDR3 has 14 amino acids. The CDR3 DNA reads TGTGCCAGCAGCTTAACCGCAGGGGCCAACATTCAGTACTTC. Translation gives CASSLTAGANIQYF.

V gene TRBV7-2 combines with J gene TRBJ1-2, with no clear D. The CDR3 consists of 11 residues. The V and J ends lost 1 base and 8 bases respectively, with 5 bases between them. The germline V gene encodes CDR1 SGHTA and CDR2 FQGNSA. The DNA for the CDR3 is TGTGCCAGCAGCTTAGGGGGAGGCTACACCTTC. Residues: CASSLGGGYTF.

The rearrangement uses TRBV4-1 and TRBJ1-5; TRBD1 agrees at 7 bases. V was clipped by 2 bases and J by 3 bases; unmatched bases: 4. Per germline, CDR1 MGHRA and CDR2 YSYEKL. The length of the CDR3 is 15 residues. The DNA for the CDR3 is TGCGCCAGCAGCCAATTTGACAGGGACAATCAGCCCCAGCATTTT. Translating it yields CASSQFDRDNQPQHF.

This chain joins TRBV5-1 and TRBJ2-3; perhaps D is TRBD1 or TRBD2 (5 bases each). There are 16 residues in the CDR3. The germline V and J ends were trimmed by 4 bases and 2 bases, with 17 bases remaining between them. Germline lookup yields CDR1 SGHRS and CDR2 YFSETQ. CDR3 sequence (DNA): TGCGCCAGCAGCCCGGGACCCAAGGACGCCACAGATACGCAGTATTTT. Encoded protein: CASSPGPKDATDTQYF.

This clone has more than one count but fewer than ten. The chain couples TRBV7-9 to TRBJ2-3, with 10 bases aligning to TRBD2. CDR3 length equals 19 residues. The V gene's germline CDR1 is SEHNR and CDR2 FQNEAQ (reference sequence). Trimming removed 4 bases from V and 2 bases from J; junction bases left unmatched: 15. The chain's CDR3 is CASSSLDFRTSGYTDTQYF. The DNA of the CDR3 is TGTGCCAGCAGCTCTCTCGACTTTCGGACTAGCGGCTACACAGATACGCAGTATTTT.

The V and J genes are TRBV12-3 or TRBV12-4 and TRBJ1-2; the D is unclear. The CDR3 runs to 12 residues. V was shortened by 3 bases and J by 6 bases, with 8 bases between the two germline ends. The CDR3 reads CASSFGLHGYTF. DNA of the CDR3: TGTGCCAGCAGTTTCGGGTTGCATGGCTACACCTTC.

The chain joins TRBV7-3 to TRBJ2-1; 11 bases fit TRBD2. Germline assignment: CDR1 SGHTA and CDR2 FQGTGA. Germline trimming cut 5 bases from V and 5 bases from J; bases unmatched to any gene: 8. The CDR3 extends over 16 amino acids. The DNA for the CDR3 is TGTGCCAGCAGCCCCTCGACTAGCGGGGCTCACAATGAGCAGTTCTTC. It specifies CASSPSTSGAHNEQFF.

The rearrangement uses TRBV11-2 and TRBJ1-2; D remains unclear. CDR3 length: 11 residues. V was cut by 3 bases and J by 7 bases, with 6 bases left in between. CDR1 is SGHAT and CDR2 is FQNNGV in the germline V gene. CDR3 in amino acids: CASSFRSGYTF. CDR3 DNA: TGTGCCAGCAGCTTCAGATCTGGCTACACCTTC.

The rearrangement joins TRBV4-2 to TRBJ2-2; the D is unclear. Trimming shortened V by 8 bases and J by 0 bases, and 7 bases separated the two germline ends. The CDR3 extends over 13 amino acids. CDR1 is LGHNA, CDR2 YNFKEQ, per germline. CDR3 sequence reads: CASSRANTGELFF. In DNA form, the CDR3 reads TGTGCCAGCTCTAGGGCGAACACCGGGGAGCTGTTTTTT.

The chain is built from TRBV18 and TRBJ1-2; TRBD1 is a possible D gene (5 bases). CDR3 length: 15 amino acids. The germline V gene encodes CDR1 KGHSH and CDR2 LQKENI. Trimming shortened V by 6 bases and J by 3 bases, and 17 bases separated the two germline ends. CDR3 protein: CASSMQAPGDYGYTF. In DNA form, the CDR3 reads TGTGCCAGCTCCATGCAAGCCCCGGGGGACTATGGCTACACCTTC.